These 3 T cell receptor beta chains were all obtained from the same sample, sequenced in a study of blood T cell repertoires in COVID-19. The data were produced by immunoSEQ multiplex PCR, yet TCRdb's version contains in-frame clones alone and is incomplete. The sample consists of around 260,000 clones, 86% of them appearing once. The specimen sequenced was peripheral blood. The source is a man aged 30-40 years with active or convalescent COVID-19.

The rearrangement uses TRBV5-1 and TRBJ2-7, with 7 nucleotides matching TRBD1. Germline loops: CDR1 SGHRS, CDR2 YFSETQ. Trimming cost V 3 bases and J 4 bases; bases outside gene matches: 10. The CDR3 extends over 15 amino acids. The DNA of the CDR3 is TGCGCCAGCAGCTCGTCCGGGACAGAAGTTTACGAGCAGTACTTC. The encoded protein is CASSSSGTEVYEQYF.

This chain connects TRBV2 to TRBJ2-7; the match to TRBD1 covers 10 bases. With 6 bases clipped from V and 5 bases from J, the junction kept 10 bases outside the gene matches. This CDR3 is built from 15 residues. Germline V gene data show CDR1 as SNHLY and CDR2 as FYNNEI. The CDR3 nucleotides are TGTGCCAGCAGAGAATTTTCCGGGACAGGGGACGAGCAGTACTTC. The encoded protein is CASREFSGTGDEQYF.

Here the CDR3 DNA reads TGCAGCGCAGCGGCGTACCAAGAGACCCAGTACTTC. This sequence encodes CSAAAYQETQYF. J is TRBJ2-5 and V is TRBV29-1, with a possible D match to TRBD2 (5 bases). The CDR3 has 12 residues. Deletions cut 7 bases from V and 0 bases from J, with 9 bases between. The germline V gene has CDR1 SQVTM and CDR2 ANQGSEA.